The 9 T cell receptor beta chains in this list originate from one sample, sequenced in a study of T cell responses to AZD1222 COVID-19 vaccine. Clones were sequenced by immunoSEQ multiplex PCR, and TCRdb holds only the in-frame ones, with some missing. Among under 100,000 clones listed, 70% to 90% were seen once. The source was peripheral blood, collected 28 days after the second AZD1222 dose. These receptors all come from an adult who received the AZD1222 COVID-19 vaccine.

The chain has TRBV7-2 and TRBJ2-1, with D maybe TRBD1 (6 bases). V dropped 1 base and J dropped 6 bases, with 13 bases sitting between them. CDR3 length: 15 residues. Per the germline V gene, CDR1 is SGHTA and CDR2 is FQGNSA. CDR3 bases: TGTGCCAGCAGCTTAGGGGCAGGGGTAGGCAATGAGCAGTTCTTC. Translation: CASSLGAGVGNEQFF. Drawing the rest from reference TRBV7-2 and TRBJ2-1, the complete variable domain is GAGVSQSPSNKVTEKGKDVELRCDPISGHTALYWYRQSLGQGLEFLIYFQGNSAPDKSGLPSDRFSAERTGGSVSTLTIQRTQQEDSAVYLCASSLGAGVGNEQFFGPGTRLTVL.

This clone has a single count. The chain links TRBV28 to TRBJ2-7; D uncertain. V lost 5 bases to trimming and J lost 6 bases, with 8 bases between them. The germline gives CDR1 MDHEN, CDR2 SYDVKM. The CDR3 extends over 11 amino acids. The CDR3 sequence is CASSLRFEQYF. Written as DNA, the CDR3 is TGTGCCAGCAGTCTACGTTTCGAGCAGTACTTC.

This clone has only one observation. The V gene is TRBV30, the J gene TRBJ1-5, with 9 nucleotides matching TRBD1. The ends lost 2 bases at V and 9 bases at J; junction bases unmatched: 8. This CDR3 comprises 14 residues. Germline V gene data show CDR1 as GTSNPN and CDR2 as SVGIG (reference sequence). CDR3 protein: CAWSTGGESRPQHF. The CDR3 coding sequence is TGTGCCTGGAGTACAGGGGGCGAGAGCCGGCCCCAGCATTTT.

The chain employs TRBV6-2 or TRBV6-3 and TRBJ2-5; D might be TRBD1 (5 bases). V lost 0 bases to trimming and J lost 3 bases, with 8 bases between them. The CDR3 totals 14 residues. From germline, CDR1 is MNHEY and CDR2 SVGEGT. The chain's CDR3 is CASSYSSGKETQYF. Written as DNA, the CDR3 is TGTGCCAGCAGTTACTCGTCAGGGAAAGAGACCCAGTACTTC.

This clone was found once. V and J are TRBV4-2 and TRBJ2-2, with D possibly TRBD2 on 6 matching bases. Germline-derived CDR1 and CDR2 are LGHNA and YNFKEQ. The length of the CDR3 is 14 residues. Trimming cost V 10 bases and J 2 bases, with 14 bases left between them. The CDR3 DNA is TGTGCCACCGCATCCGGGAGTAACACCGGGGAGCTGTTTTTT. This encodes CATASGSNTGELFF.

The genes are TRBV2 and TRBJ1-6, with 8 bases that match TRBD1. This CDR3 has 14 amino acids. V gave up 7 bases and J gave up 8 bases; unmatched junction bases: 7. Germline V gives CDR1 SNHLY, CDR2 FYNNEI. CDR3 sequence: CASMTGQGYSPLHF. As DNA, the CDR3 is TGTGCCAGCATGACCGGACAGGGTTATTCACCCCTCCACTTT.

The V call is TRBV7-8, the J call TRBJ2-5, with a tentative D call TRBD1 (5 bases). The CDR3 has 13 residues. The V gene's germline CDR1 is SGHVS and CDR2 FQNEAQ. The V and J ends lost 5 bases and 3 bases respectively, with 10 bases between them. The CDR3, as DNA: TGTGCCAGCAGCCCAGCCAGGGAAGAGACCCAGTACTTC. Translated: CASSPAREETQYF.

The chain joins TRBV24-1 to TRBJ1-2; 7 bases fit TRBD1. Germline V CDR1 and CDR2: KGHDR, SFDVKD. The CDR3 contains 17 residues. The V segment lost 0 bases and the J segment 2 bases; nucleotides outside the gene matches: 8. In DNA, the CDR3 is TGTGCCACCAGTGATTTGCGGGCGACAGGGTTGAACTATGGCTACACCTTC. Residues: CATSDLRATGLNYGYTF.

The CDR3, as DNA: TGTGCCAGCAGTTACCTGCGGACCCTCAACACCATATATTTT. This encodes CASSYLRTLNTIYF. The chain recombines TRBV6-2 or TRBV6-3 with TRBJ1-3; no definite D call. Trimming stripped 2 bases from V and 7 bases from J, with 12 bases between. The CDR3 consists of 14 residues. CDR1 is MNHEY and CDR2 is SVGEGT in the germline V gene.